One T cell receptor beta chain is described in this entry. The sample comes from a study of T-cell reconstitution after alpha-beta-depleted transplantation in children. Germline V gene data show CDR1 as MNHNS and CDR2 as SASEGT. The CDR3 sequence is 15 residues long. V was pared by 6 bases and J by 4 bases, with 5 bases of the junction left unmatched. Unique molecular identifiers were incorporated into the prepared TCRbeta library. Each CDR3 protein is one row after TCRdb ran MiXCR on the PCR reads. The sample records about 980,000 distinct CDR3 sequences, 25% to 30% being singletons. The sample here was PBMCs, mostly from graft donor cells, taken 360 days after TCRalphabeta/CD19-depleted stem cell transplant. The source of this sequence is a boy younger than two who had a stem cell transplant for SCID, so the T cells may come from the graft donor. The V gene is TRBV6-1, the J gene TRBJ2-1; 11 nucleotides match TRBD2. The CDR3 spells CASSEGLAVYNEQFF. CDR3 coding DNA: TGTGCCAGCAGCGAGGGACTAGCGGTGTACAATGAGCAGTTCTTC.